This T cell receptor beta chain originates from a study of cytomegalovirus exposure and HLA in healthy donors. This clone was picked up a small number of times. Its target is not known. One end of the junction fails to match germline, which may point to a read error. Findings and limits, study-wide: Immune exposure data for these donors was limited to CMV serostatus. Owing to their indistinguishability, certain V segments, notably TRBV6-2 and TRBV6-3, were excluded. It was taken for granted in presence/absence analyses that sequencing depth across donors was roughly uniform.

CDR1 is LGHNA and CDR2 is YSLEER in the germline V gene. The CDR3 is 17 amino acids. Primers for the PCR totalled 60 Vbeta and 13 Jbeta. Authors' data handling: Later reanalysis found roughly 80 million unique TCR beta chains, around 9.9 million of them shared. Libraries were prepared by immunoSEQ multiplex PCR; TCRdb keeps only in-frame clonotypes and omits some of them. Clone size and V and J calls were adopted from that table, with D and trimming inferred from the DNA. The repertoire holds 110,000 or so clones, with over 12% as singletons. Sequencing input: PBMCs. The chain recombines TRBV4-3 with TRBJ2-1, with 12 positions matching TRBD2. The TCR comes from a female donor in good health and CMV-seronegative. CDR3 sequence: CASSQAGLAGNYNERFF. The CDR3 nucleotides are TGCGCCAGCAGCCAAGCAGGACTAGCGGGGAACTACAATGAGCGGTTCTTC.